These 17 T cell receptor beta chains originate from one sample sequenced in a study of T cells after yellow fever vaccination (dated by TCRdb to the late 2010s). Library preparation employed 5' RACE. This sample was sequenced with an Illumina HiSeq 2500. The raw public reads went through TCRdb reprocessing: fastp at Q25, MiXCR clone calling, in-frame beta chains kept. CDR3 protein sequences are deduplicated, and each keeps its most common genes and DNA. Counted in this sample were 450,000 to 650,000 distinct CDR3 sequences; 21% of them appeared once. Approximately 15% of the sample belongs to the ten largest clones. The sample's treatment or condition label, in plain terms: live attenuated yellow fever vaccine strain. This specimen consisted of PBMCs, obtained approximately 20 days after the first yellow fever vaccination. Source of these receptors: a man aged 18-30 years who received the YFV17D yellow fever vaccine.

This clonotype was observed a few times. The chain links TRBV4-1 to TRBJ1-6; D remains unclear. The CDR3 length is 17 residues. CDR1 is MGHRA and CDR2 is YSYEKL in the germline V gene. The ends were cut back, 0 bases at V and 0 bases at J, with 9 bases in the middle. CDR3 protein: CASSQDPGSSYNSPLHF. The CDR3 DNA sequence: TGCGCCAGCAGCCAAGATCCGGGGAGCTCCTATAATTCACCCCTCCACTTT.

The chain joins TRBV18 to TRBJ2-2; D possibly corresponds to TRBD1 (6 bases). Germline loops: CDR1 KGHSH, CDR2 LQKENI. The CDR3 totals 15 residues. Trimming left V 6 bases short and J 0 bases short, with 11 bases between. CDR3 residues: CASSTRQANTGELFF. The CDR3 DNA reads TGTGCCAGCTCGACGAGACAGGCGAACACCGGGGAGCTGTTTTTT. The whole variable domain, filled in from reference TRBV18 and TRBJ2-2, reads NAGVMQNPRHLVRRRGQEARLRCSPMKGHSHVYWYRQLPEEGLKFMVYLQKENIIDESGMPKERFSAEFPKEGPSILRIQQVVRGDSAAYFCASSTRQANTGELFFGEGSRLTVL.

There are a few counts of this clonotype. The chain recombines TRBV5-1 with TRBJ1-2, with a possible D match to TRBD1 (6 bases). The V end was cut by 4 bases, the J end by 5 bases, with 12 bases between. Germline lookup yields CDR1 SGHRS and CDR2 YFSETQ. The CDR3 extends over 13 amino acids. This CDR3 reads CASSPDRSYGYTF. The CDR3 DNA is TGCGCCAGCAGCCCCGACAGGAGTTATGGCTACACCTTC.

A remark on this clonotype: The junction shows a germline mismatch at one end, possibly a read error. J is TRBJ1-3 and V is TRBV10-3; D is possibly TRBD1 (5 bases). This CDR3 comprises 13 residues. Germline CDR1 and CDR2: ENHRY and SYGVKD. The CDR3 sequence is CAISESAGTTLDF. The CDR3 bases are TGTGCCATCAGTGAGTCGGCGGGGACCACCCTCGATTTT.

V gene TRBV20-1 combines with J gene TRBJ2-1, with 7 bases matching TRBD2. This CDR3 has 16 amino acids. V was clipped by 0 bases and J by 4 bases; unmatched bases: 9. In germline, CDR1 is DFQATT, CDR2 SNEGSKA (reference sequence). The CDR3 DNA is TGCAGTGCTAGAGATCTTGACAGCGGGGTTTACAATGAGCAGTTCTTC. Amino acid sequence: CSARDLDSGVYNEQFF.

This clonotype was detected many times. V usage is TRBV30 and J usage is TRBJ2-7; the D gene is possibly TRBD1 (5 bases). Trimming cost V 8 bases and J 1 base, with 12 bases left between them. Per germline, CDR1 GTSNPN and CDR2 SVGIG (reference sequence). This CDR3 contains 12 residues. CDR3 sequence reads: CAMASGSYEQYF. The CDR3 DNA is TGTGCCATGGCGTCAGGGTCCTACGAGCAGTACTTC.

This clonotype has only a few counts. The chain links TRBV5-1 to TRBJ2-1, with D hard to call. Germline lookup yields CDR1 SGHRS and CDR2 YFSETQ. This CDR3 has 14 residues. V was pared by 0 bases and J by 8 bases, with 12 bases between. CDR3 amino acids: CASSLGLPGDEQFF. The DNA of the CDR3 is TGCGCCAGCAGCTTGGGACTTCCTGGCGATGAGCAGTTCTTC.

This clonotype was seen a few times. The chain uses TRBV5-1 and TRBJ2-1; D is uncertain. From germline, CDR1 is SGHRS and CDR2 YFSETQ. Trimming left V 0 bases short and J 3 bases short, with 10 bases between. The CDR3 loop spans 15 amino acids. The CDR3 spells CASSLDGNYYNEQFF. In nucleotides, the CDR3 is TGCGCCAGCAGCTTGGATGGTAACTACTACAATGAGCAGTTCTTC.

The rearrangement links TRBV4-1 to TRBJ2-3; the match to TRBD2 covers 12 bases. J was trimmed by 2 bases and V by 1 base; bases with no gene match: 7. The CDR3 is 18 amino acids. Per germline, CDR1 MGHRA and CDR2 YSYEKL. CDR3 nucleotide sequence: TGCGCCAGCAGCCAAGCTTGGACTAGCGGGGAATACACAGATACGCAGTATTTT. Protein: CASSQAWTSGEYTDTQYF.

The rearrangement joins TRBV28 to TRBJ2-1, with D unresolved. V lost 4 bases and J 6 bases, leaving 7 bases between the germline ends. Germline values: CDR1 MDHEN, CDR2 SYDVKM. This CDR3 has 12 amino acids. This chain's CDR3 is CASSSQVNEQFF. CDR3 in DNA: TGTGCCAGCAGTTCTCAAGTCAATGAGCAGTTCTTC.

The chain has TRBV12-3 or TRBV12-4 and TRBJ1-2; no reliable D call. Between the trimmed V and J ends, which lost 2 bases and 4 bases, there was a span of 8 bases. The CDR3 has 13 residues. The CDR3 loop reads CASSLTSVYGYTF. CDR3 DNA sequence: TGTGCCAGCAGTTTAACATCAGTCTATGGCTACACCTTC.

This clonotype was seen only a few times. The chain couples TRBV10-3 to TRBJ1-2; D unresolved. Trimming took off 3 bases at V and 8 bases at J, with 10 bases between the two ends. The CDR3 length is 12 residues. The germline V gene has CDR1 ENHRY and CDR2 SYGVKD. CDR3 in DNA: TGTGCCATCAGTGAAGTGGGATACGGCTACACCTTC. Residues: CAISEVGYGYTF.

The V gene is TRBV2, the J gene TRBJ2-5, with 9 bases identical to TRBD2. This CDR3 has 15 residues. V lost 2 bases, J lost 4 bases, and 5 bases stayed unmatched. Germline lookup yields CDR1 SNHLY and CDR2 FYNNEI. CDR3 residues: CASSESGGGGETQYF. The CDR3 DNA reads TGTGCCAGCAGTGAATCAGGCGGGGGGGGAGAGACCCAGTACTTC.

This clonotype showed up just a few times. This chain connects TRBV5-1 to TRBJ2-3; tentative D call: TRBD1 (6 bases). Deletions cut 4 bases from V and 0 bases from J, with 12 bases between. The germline CDR1 and CDR2 sequences are SGHRS and YFSETQ. The CDR3 covers 15 residues. As DNA, the CDR3 is TGCGCCAGCAGCAACAGGGTAACCAGCACAGATACGCAGTATTTT. It translates to CASSNRVTSTDTQYF.

This clonotype was counted only a few times. The chain couples TRBV12-3 or TRBV12-4 to TRBJ1-5; 8 bases fit TRBD1. This CDR3 spans 17 amino acids. V shed 2 bases, J shed 4 bases, and the junction held 10 bases outside the gene matches. CDR3 nucleotide sequence: TGTGCCAGCAGTTTAAAGGGTCAGGGGGCTTGGAATCAGCCCCAGCATTTT. It encodes CASSLKGQGAWNQPQHF.

This clonotype came up a few times. The chain joins TRBV6-1 to TRBJ2-1; 11 bases match TRBD1. Germline values: CDR1 MNHNS, CDR2 SASEGT. V shed 10 bases and J 8 bases; nucleotides not matched to a gene: 13. The CDR3 has 15 residues. The CDR3 DNA follows: TGTGCCACCGGGAACCGGGACAGGGGGTACGATGAGCAGTTCTTC. It encodes CATGNRDRGYDEQFF.

This clonotype was counted a few times. The V and J genes are TRBV11-2 and TRBJ1-6; 8 bases are shared with TRBD1. J lost 7 bases, V lost 1 base, and 3 bases had no gene match. Looked up from germline, CDR1 is SGHAT and CDR2 is FQNNGV. The CDR3 is 15 amino acids. CDR3 loop: CASSLGPGGNSPLHF. CDR3 bases: TGTGCCAGCAGCTTAGGCCCAGGGGGCAATTCACCCCTCCACTTT. Full variable domain (outside the CDR3, taken from reference TRBV11-2 and TRBJ1-6): EAGVAQSPRYKIIEKRQSVAFWCNPISGHATLYWYQQILGQGPKLLIQFQNNGVVDDSQLPKDRFSAERLKGVDSTLKIQPAKLEDSAVYLCASSLGPGGNSPLHFGNGTRLTVT.